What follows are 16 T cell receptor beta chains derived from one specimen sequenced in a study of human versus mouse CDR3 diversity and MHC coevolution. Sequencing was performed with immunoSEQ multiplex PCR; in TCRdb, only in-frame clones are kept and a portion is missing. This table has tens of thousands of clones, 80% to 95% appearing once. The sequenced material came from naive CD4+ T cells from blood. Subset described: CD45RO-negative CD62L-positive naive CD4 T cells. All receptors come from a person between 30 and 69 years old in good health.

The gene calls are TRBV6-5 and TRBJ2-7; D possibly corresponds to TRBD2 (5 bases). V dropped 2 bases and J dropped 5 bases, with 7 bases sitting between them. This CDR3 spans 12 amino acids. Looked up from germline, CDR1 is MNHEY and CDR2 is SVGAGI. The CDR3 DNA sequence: TGTGCCAGCAGTTACCTCGGGGACGAGCAGTACTTC. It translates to CASSYLGDEQYF.

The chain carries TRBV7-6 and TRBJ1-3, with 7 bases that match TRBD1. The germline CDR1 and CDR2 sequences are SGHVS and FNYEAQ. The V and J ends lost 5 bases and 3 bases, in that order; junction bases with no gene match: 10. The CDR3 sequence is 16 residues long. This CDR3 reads CASSPRTGLGGNTIYF. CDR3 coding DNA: TGTGCCAGCAGCCCAAGGACAGGTTTGGGTGGAAACACCATATATTTT.

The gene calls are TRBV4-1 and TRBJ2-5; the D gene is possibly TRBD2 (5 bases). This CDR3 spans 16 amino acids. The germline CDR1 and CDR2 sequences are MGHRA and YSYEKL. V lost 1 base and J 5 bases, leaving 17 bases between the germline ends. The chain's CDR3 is CASSQGAGGPGETQYF. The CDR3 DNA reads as TGCGCCAGCAGCCAAGGGGCGGGCGGCCCCGGGGAGACCCAGTACTTC.

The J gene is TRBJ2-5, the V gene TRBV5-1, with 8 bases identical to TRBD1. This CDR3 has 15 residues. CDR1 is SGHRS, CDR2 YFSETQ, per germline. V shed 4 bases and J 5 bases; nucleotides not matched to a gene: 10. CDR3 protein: CASSIDGQGQETQYF. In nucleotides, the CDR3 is TGCGCCAGCAGCATCGACGGACAGGGCCAGGAGACCCAGTACTTC.

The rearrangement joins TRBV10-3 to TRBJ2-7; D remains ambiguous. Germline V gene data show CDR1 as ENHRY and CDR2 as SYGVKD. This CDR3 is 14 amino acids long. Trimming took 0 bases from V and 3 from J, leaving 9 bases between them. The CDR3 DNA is TGTGCCATCAGTGAGTCGACTCATCGCTACGAGCAGTACTTC. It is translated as CAISESTHRYEQYF.

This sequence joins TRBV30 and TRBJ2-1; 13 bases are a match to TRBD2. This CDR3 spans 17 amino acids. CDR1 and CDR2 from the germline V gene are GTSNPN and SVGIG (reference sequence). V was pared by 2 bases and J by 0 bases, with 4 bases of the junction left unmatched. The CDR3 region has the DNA TGTGCCTGGAGTAGACTAGCGGGAGGCCTCTCCTACAATGAGCAGTTCTTC. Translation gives CAWSRLAGGLSYNEQFF. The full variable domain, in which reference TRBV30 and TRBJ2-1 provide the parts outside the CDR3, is SQTIHQWPATLVQPVGSPLSLECTVEGTSNPNLYWYRQAAGRGLQLLFYSVGIGQISSEVPQNLSASRPQDRQFILSSKKLLLSDSGFYLCAWSRLAGGLSYNEQFFGPGTRLTVL.

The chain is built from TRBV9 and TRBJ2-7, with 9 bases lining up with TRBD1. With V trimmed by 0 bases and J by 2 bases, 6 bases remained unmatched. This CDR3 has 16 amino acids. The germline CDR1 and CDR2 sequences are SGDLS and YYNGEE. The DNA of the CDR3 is TGTGCCAGCAGCGTAGGTTGGGACAGGGCCCCCTACGAGCAGTACTTC. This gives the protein CASSVGWDRAPYEQYF. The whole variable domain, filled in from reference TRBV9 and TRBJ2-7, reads DSGVTQTPKHLITATGQRVTLRCSPRSGDLSVYWYQQSLDQGLQFLIQYYNGEERAKGNILERFSAQQFPDLHSELNLSSLELGDSALYFCASSVGWDRAPYEQYFGPGTRLTVT.

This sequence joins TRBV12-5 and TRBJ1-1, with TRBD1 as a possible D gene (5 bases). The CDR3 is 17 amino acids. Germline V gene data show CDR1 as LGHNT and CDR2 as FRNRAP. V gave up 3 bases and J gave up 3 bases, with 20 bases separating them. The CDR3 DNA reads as TGTGCTAGTGGTTTTTTTCCCGGACAAGGTCGGGACACTGAAGCTTTCTTT. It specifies CASGFFPGQGRDTEAFF.

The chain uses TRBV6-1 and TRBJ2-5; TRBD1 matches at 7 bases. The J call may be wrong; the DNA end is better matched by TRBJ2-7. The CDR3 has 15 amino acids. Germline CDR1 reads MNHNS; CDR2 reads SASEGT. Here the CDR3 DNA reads TGTGCCAGCAGTGAAGCCCCGGGACAGAGCTACGAGCAGTACTTC. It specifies CASSEAPGQSYEQYF.

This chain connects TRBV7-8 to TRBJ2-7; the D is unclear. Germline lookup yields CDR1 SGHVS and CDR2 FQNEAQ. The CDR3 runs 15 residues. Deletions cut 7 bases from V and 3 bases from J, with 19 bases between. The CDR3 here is CASTSGRLVLYEQYF. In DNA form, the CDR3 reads TGTGCCAGCACCTCCGGAAGGCTAGTCCTCTACGAGCAGTACTTC.

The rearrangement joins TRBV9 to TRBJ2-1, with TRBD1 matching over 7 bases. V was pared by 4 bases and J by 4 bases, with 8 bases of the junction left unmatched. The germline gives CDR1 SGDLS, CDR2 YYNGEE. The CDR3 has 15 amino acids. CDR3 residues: CASSIATGWYNEQFF. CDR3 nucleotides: TGTGCCAGCAGCATCGCGACAGGGTGGTACAATGAGCAGTTCTTC.

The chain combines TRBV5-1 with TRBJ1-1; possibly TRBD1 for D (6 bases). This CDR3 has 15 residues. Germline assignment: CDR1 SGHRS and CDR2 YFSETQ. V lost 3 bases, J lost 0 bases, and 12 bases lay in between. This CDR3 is CASSSQTGMNTEAFF. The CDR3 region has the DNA TGCGCCAGCAGCTCCCAGACAGGCATGAACACTGAAGCTTTCTTT.

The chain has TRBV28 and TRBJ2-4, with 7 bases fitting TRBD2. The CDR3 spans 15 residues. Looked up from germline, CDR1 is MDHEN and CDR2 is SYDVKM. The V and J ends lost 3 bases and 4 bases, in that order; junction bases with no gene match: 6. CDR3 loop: CASSLSSGIKNIQYF. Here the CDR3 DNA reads TGTGCCAGCAGTTTGTCTAGCGGTATTAAAAACATTCAGTACTTC.

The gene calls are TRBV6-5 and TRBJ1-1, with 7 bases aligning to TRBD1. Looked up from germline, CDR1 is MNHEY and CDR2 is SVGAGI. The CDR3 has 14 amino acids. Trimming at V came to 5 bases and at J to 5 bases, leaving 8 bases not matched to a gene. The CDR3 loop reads CASSPQGVGTEAFF. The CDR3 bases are TGTGCCAGCAGTCCCCAGGGGGTGGGAACTGAAGCTTTCTTT.

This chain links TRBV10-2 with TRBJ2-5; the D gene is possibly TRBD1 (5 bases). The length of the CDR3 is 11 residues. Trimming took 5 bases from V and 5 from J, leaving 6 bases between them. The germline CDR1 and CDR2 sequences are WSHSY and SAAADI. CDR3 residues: CASSKGETQYF. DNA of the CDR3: TGCGCCAGCAGTAAGGGGGAGACCCAGTACTTC.

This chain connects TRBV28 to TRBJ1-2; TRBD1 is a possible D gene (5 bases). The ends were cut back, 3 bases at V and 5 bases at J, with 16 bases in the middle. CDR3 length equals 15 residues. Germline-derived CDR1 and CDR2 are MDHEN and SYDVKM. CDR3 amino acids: CASSFFLGGRYGYTF. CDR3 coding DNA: TGTGCCAGCAGTTTTTTTTTGGGGGGGAGGTATGGCTACACCTTC.